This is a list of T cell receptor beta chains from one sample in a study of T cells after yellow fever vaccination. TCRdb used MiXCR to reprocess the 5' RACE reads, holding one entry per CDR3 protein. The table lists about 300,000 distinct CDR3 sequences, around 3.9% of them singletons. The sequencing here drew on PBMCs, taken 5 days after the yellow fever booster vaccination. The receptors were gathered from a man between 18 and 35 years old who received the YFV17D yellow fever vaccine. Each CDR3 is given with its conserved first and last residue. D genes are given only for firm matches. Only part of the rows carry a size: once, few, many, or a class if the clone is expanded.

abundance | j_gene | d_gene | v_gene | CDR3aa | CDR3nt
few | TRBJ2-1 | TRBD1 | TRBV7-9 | CASSSPGQVYNEQFF | TGTGCCAGCAGCTCCCCCGGACAGGTCTACAATGAGCAGTTCTTC
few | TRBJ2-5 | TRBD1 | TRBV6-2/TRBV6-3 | CASSPTPGQGIQETQYF | TGTGCCAGCAGTCCTACCCCGGGACAGGGAATCCAAGAGACCCAGTACTTC
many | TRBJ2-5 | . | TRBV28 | CASSFTETGKETQYF | TGTGCCAGCAGTTTCACAGAAACAGGGAAAGAGACCCAGTACTTC
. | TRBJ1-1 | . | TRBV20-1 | CSARVWQGSEAFF | TGCAGTGCTAGAGTGTGGCAGGGTTCAGAAGCTTTCTTT
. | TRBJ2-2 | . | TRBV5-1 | CASSADKSNTGELFF | TGCGCCAGCAGCGCAGACAAATCGAACACCGGGGAGCTGTTTTTT
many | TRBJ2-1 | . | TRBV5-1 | CASRAEYNEQFF | TGCGCCAGCAGAGCCGAATACAATGAGCAGTTCTTC
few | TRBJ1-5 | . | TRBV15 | CATSRDRGDQPQHF | TGTGCCACCAGCAGAGATCGGGGGGATCAGCCCCAGCATTTT
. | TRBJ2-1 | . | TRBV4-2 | CASSQGYSYNEQFF | TGTGCCAGCAGCCAAGGGTACTCCTACAATGAGCAGTTCTTC
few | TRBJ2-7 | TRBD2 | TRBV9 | CASSVAPAGEDEQYF | TGTGCCAGCAGCGTAGCTCCAGCGGGGGAGGACGAGCAGTACTTC
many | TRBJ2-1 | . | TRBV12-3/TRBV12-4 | CASRKGGGPYNEQFF | TGTGCCAGCAGAAAGGGAGGGGGCCCCTACAATGAGCAGTTCTTC
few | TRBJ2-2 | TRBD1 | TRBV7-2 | CASSRRDRAFFTGELFF | TGTGCCAGCAGCCGCCGGGACAGGGCGTTTTTCACCGGGGAGCTGTTTTTT
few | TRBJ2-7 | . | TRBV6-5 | CASSFGWPYEQYF | TGTGCCAGCAGTTTTGGGTGGCCCTACGAGCAGTACTTC
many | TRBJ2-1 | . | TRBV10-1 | CASSESYRVGDNEQFF | TGCGCCAGCAGTGAGTCATACAGGGTGGGGGACAATGAGCAGTTCTTC
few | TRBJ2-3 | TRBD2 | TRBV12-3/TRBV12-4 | CASSPTLASGGVDTQYF | TGTGCCAGCAGTCCCACCCTTGCTAGCGGGGGGGTAGATACGCAGTATTTT
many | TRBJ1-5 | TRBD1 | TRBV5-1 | CASSQRQGSNQPQHF | TGCGCCAGCAGCCAAAGACAGGGGTCGAATCAGCCCCAGCATTTT
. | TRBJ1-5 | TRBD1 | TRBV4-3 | CASSQDTDRGLACSNQPQHF | TGCGCCAGCAGCCAAGATACCGACAGGGGGCTAGCTTGTAGCAATCAGCCCCAGCATTTT
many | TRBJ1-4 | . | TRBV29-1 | CSVAVMDEKLFF | TGCAGCGTTGCCGTTATGGATGAAAAACTGTTTTTT
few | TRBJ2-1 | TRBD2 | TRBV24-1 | CATSDPDGGAYNEQFF | TGTGCCACCAGTGATCCCGACGGGGGGGCCTACAATGAGCAGTTCTTC
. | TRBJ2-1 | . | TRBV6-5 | CASSSRQSNEQFF | TGTGCCAGCAGTTCCCGACAGTCCAATGAGCAGTTCTTC
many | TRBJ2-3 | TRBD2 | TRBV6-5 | CASSSPRDYYTDTQYF | TGTGCCAGCAGTTCCCCCCGGGACTATTACACAGATACGCAGTATTTT
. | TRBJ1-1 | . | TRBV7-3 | CASSSRQDREAFF | TGTGCCAGCAGCTCTAGACAAGACAGGGAAGCTTTCTTT
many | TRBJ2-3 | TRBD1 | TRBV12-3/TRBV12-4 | CASTKGQGDTQYF | TGTGCCAGCACCAAGGGACAGGGGGATACGCAGTATTTT
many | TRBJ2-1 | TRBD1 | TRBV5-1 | CASSQQGNYNEQFF | TGCGCCAGCAGTCAACAGGGGAACTACAATGAGCAGTTCTTC
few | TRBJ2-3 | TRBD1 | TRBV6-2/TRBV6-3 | CASSGRDRPSTDTQYF | TGTGCCAGCAGTGGCCGGGACAGACCTAGCACAGATACGCAGTATTTT
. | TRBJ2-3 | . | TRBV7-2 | CASSQGYDTQYF | TGTGCCAGCAGCCAGGGGTACGATACGCAGTATTTT
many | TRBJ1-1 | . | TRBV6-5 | CASRRQLNTEAFF | TGTGCCAGCAGACGACAGTTAAACACTGAAGCTTTCTTT
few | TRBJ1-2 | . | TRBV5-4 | CASSWGRSYTF | TGTGCCAGCAGCTGGGGCAGGTCCTACACCTTC
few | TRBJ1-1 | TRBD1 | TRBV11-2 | CASSLTGANTEAFF | TGTGCCAGCAGCTTAACAGGGGCAAACACTGAAGCTTTCTTT
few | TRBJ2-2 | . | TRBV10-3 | CATWSAGTGELFF | TGTGCCACCTGGTCAGCGGGCACCGGGGAGCTGTTTTTT
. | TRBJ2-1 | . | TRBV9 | CASSVLGAAYNEQFF | TGTGCCAGCAGCGTATTAGGGGCTGCCTACAATGAGCAGTTCTTC